The 10 T cell receptor beta chains in this list originate from one sample, sequenced in a study of T cell repertoires in cytomegalovirus infection. TCRdb called the reads again in MiXCR, with one record for every CDR3 protein. Of 500,000 to 600,000 distinct CDR3 sequences in the sample, 16% are singletons; the top ten hold roughly a quarter. The specimen was CD8+ T cells from PBMCs. The origin of the receptors is a human donor in good health (CMV status not recorded). Some clones in this sample may be carry-over from other donors' samples.

CDR3 sequence (DNA): TGTGCCAGCAGCTTAGGCCAGGGCATCGACTATGGCTACACCTTC. Translating it yields CASSLGQGIDYGYTF. This chain links TRBV11-1 with TRBJ1-2, with D perhaps TRBD1 (5 bases). The CDR3 length is 15 residues. The V end was cut by 1 base, the J end by 3 bases, with 12 bases between. CDR1 and CDR2 from the germline V gene are SGHAT and FQDESV (reference sequence).

The chain couples TRBV28 to TRBJ1-6, with a possible D match to TRBD1 (5 bases). Trimming cost V 3 bases and J 1 base, with 16 bases left between them. The germline CDR1 and CDR2 sequences are MDHEN and SYDVKM. CDR3 length: 18 amino acids. In nucleotides, the CDR3 is TGTGCCAGCAGTTTGACGGTTGGGGGGGATTCCTATAATTCACCCCTCCACTTT. Its translation is CASSLTVGGDSYNSPLHF.

The chain has TRBV3-1 and TRBJ1-2; a weak D match, TRBD1 (6 bases). There are 15 residues in the CDR3. Germline V gene lookup returns CDR1 LGHDT and CDR2 YNNKEL (reference sequence). The ends were cut back, 0 bases at V and 5 bases at J, with 13 bases in the middle. This chain's CDR3 is CASSQETGQPYGYTF. CDR3 coding DNA: TGTGCCAGCAGCCAAGAGACAGGCCAACCTTATGGCTACACCTTC.

This clonotype has only a few counts. V and J are TRBV27 and TRBJ2-7, with D perhaps TRBD2 (5 bases). V was shortened by 1 base and J by 2 bases, with 36 bases between the two germline ends. Germline values: CDR1 MNHEY, CDR2 SMNVEV (reference sequence). This CDR3 is 23 amino acids long. The CDR3 here is CASSLLPVLGVGSYGGITYEQYF. CDR3 DNA sequence: TGTGCCAGCAGTTTATTACCGGTTCTCGGGGTCGGGTCTTACGGAGGAATCACCTACGAGCAGTACTTC.

This clonotype was counted at least ten times. The rearrangement links TRBV28 to TRBJ2-7; possibly TRBD1 or TRBD2 for D (6 bases each). The germline CDR1 and CDR2 sequences are MDHEN and SYDVKM. V was shortened by 6 bases and J by 10 bases, with 13 bases between the two germline ends. The CDR3 runs 11 residues. The CDR3 sequence: CASSPGGGQYF. Here the CDR3 DNA reads TGTGCCAGCAGCCCCGGGGGCGGCCAGTACTTC.

This clonotype was observed a few times. The chain is built from TRBV7-9 and TRBJ1-2, with 7 bases matching TRBD1. The CDR3 runs to 15 residues. The ends lost 4 bases at V and 4 bases at J; junction bases unmatched: 9. The germline CDR1 and CDR2 sequences are SEHNR and FQNEAQ (reference sequence). The DNA of the CDR3 is TGTGCCAGCAGCTCAGACAGGGTAGGCGGCTATGGCTACACCTTC. Its translation: CASSSDRVGGYGYTF. The entire variable domain, with the rest obtained from reference TRBV7-9 and TRBJ1-2, is as follows: DTGVSQNPRHKITKRGQNVTFRCDPISEHNRLYWYRQTLGQGPEFLTYFQNEAQLEKSRLLSDRFSAERPKGSFSTLEIQRTEQGDSAMYLCASSSDRVGGYGYTFGSGTRLTVV.

This clonotype was seen a handful of times. The chain uses TRBV13 and TRBJ1-5, with 7 nucleotides matching TRBD1. With V trimmed by 3 bases and J by 4 bases, 6 bases remained unmatched. The CDR3 totals 15 residues. Germline V gene sequence: CDR1 PRHDT, CDR2 FYEKMQ (reference sequence). Here the CDR3 reads CASSFRGRGNQPQHF. DNA of the CDR3: TGTGCCAGCAGCTTTAGGGGGCGAGGAAATCAGCCCCAGCATTTT.

This clonotype has ten or more counts. The V gene is TRBV12-3 or TRBV12-4, the J gene TRBJ2-1, with a possible D match to TRBD2 (6 bases). The V end was cut by 6 bases, the J end by 6 bases, with 12 bases between. The CDR3 is 13 residues long. This chain's CDR3 is CASSPTSSNEQFF. CDR3 in DNA: TGTGCCAGCAGCCCCACTAGCAGCAATGAGCAGTTCTTC.

This clonotype appeared many times. V usage is TRBV7-3 and J usage is TRBJ1-3; no clear D. The CDR3 is made up of 15 amino acids. CDR1 and CDR2 from the germline V gene are SGHTA and FQGTGA. Trimming pared 2 bases from V and 0 bases from J, leaving 8 bases between. CDR3 region: CASSLGPSSGNTIYF. In DNA, the CDR3 is TGTGCCAGCAGCTTAGGGCCGAGCTCTGGAAACACCATATATTTT.

This clonotype was observed a few times. The chain joins TRBV27 to TRBJ2-1; D may be TRBD1 or TRBD2 (6 bases each). Between the trimmed V and J ends, which lost 5 bases and 8 bases, there was a span of 13 bases. CDR1 MNHEY and CDR2 SMNVEV come from the germline V gene (reference sequence). The length of the CDR3 is 13 residues. This CDR3 is CASSKGGAYEQFF. CDR3 in DNA: TGTGCCAGCAGTAAGGGGGGAGCCTATGAGCAGTTCTTC.